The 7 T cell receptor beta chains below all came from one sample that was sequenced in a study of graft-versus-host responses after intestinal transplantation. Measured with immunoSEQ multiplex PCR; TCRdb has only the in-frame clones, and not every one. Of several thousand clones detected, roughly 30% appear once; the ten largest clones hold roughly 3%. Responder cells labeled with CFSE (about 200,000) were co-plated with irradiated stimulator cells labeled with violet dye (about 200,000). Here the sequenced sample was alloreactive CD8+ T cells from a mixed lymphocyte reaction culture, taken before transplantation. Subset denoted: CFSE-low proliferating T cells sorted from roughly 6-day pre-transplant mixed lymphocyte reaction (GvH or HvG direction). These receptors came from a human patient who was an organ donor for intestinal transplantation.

The CDR3 DNA follows: TGTGCCACCAGCAGCGGGCCCTGGGACAGGGGGTTGGCTGGGGCCAACGTCCTGACTTTC. Translating gives CATSSGPWDRGLAGANVLTF. The chain is built from TRBV15 and TRBJ2-6; 11 nucleotides agree with TRBD1. Trimming cost V 3 bases and J 2 bases; bases outside gene matches: 12. Germline V gene sequence: CDR1 LNHNV, CDR2 YYDKDF (reference sequence). This CDR3 spans 20 amino acids.

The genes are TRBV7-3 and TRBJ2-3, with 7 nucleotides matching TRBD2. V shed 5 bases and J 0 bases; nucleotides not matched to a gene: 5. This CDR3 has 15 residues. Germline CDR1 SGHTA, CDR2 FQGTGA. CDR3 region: CASSRDYLSTDTQYF. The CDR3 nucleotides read TGTGCCAGCAGCCGGGACTACCTGAGCACAGATACGCAGTATTTT.

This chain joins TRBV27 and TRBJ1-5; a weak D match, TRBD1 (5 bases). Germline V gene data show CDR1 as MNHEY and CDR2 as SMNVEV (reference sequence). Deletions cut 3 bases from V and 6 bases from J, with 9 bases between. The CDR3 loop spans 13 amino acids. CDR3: CASSFGHPQPQHF. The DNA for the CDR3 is TGTGCCAGCAGTTTCGGACATCCTCAGCCCCAGCATTTT.

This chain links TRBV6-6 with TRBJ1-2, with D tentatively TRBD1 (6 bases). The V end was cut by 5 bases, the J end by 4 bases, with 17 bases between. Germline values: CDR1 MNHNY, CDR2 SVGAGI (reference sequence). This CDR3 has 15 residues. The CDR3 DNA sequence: TGTGCCAGCAGTAATAGAAGGAGGACAGCCTATGGCTACACCTTC. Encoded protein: CASSNRRRTAYGYTF.

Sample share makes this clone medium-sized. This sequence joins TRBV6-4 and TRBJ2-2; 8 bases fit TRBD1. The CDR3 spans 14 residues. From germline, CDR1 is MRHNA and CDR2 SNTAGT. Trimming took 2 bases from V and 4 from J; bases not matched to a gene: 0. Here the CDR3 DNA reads TGTGCCAGCAGTGACGGACAGGGCACCGGGGAGCTGTTTTTT. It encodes CASSDGQGTGELFF.

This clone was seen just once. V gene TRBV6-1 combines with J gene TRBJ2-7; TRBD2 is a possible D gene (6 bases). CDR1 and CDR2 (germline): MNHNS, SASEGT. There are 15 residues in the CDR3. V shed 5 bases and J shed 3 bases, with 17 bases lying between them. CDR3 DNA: TGTGCCAGCAGTCCGCTAGCCGGGGGTCTCTACGAGCAGTACTTC. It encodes CASSPLAGGLYEQYF.

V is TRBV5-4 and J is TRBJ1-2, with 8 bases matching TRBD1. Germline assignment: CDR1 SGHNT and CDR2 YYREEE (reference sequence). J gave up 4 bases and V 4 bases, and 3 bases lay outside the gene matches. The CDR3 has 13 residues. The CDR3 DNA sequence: TGTGCCAGCAGCGAAGACAGGGGCTATGGCTACACCTTC. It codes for CASSEDRGYGYTF.